What follows is one TCR beta chain and its context. Its antigen is unknown. The data stem from a study of TIL therapy for anti-PD-1-resistant metastatic lung cancer. Study-wide context: Patients then received nivolumab; progressors got lymphodepletion, TIL and IL-2. Most patients had lung adenocarcinoma.

Notes on the study in general: Infused TIL clonotypes partially replaced the baseline blood repertoire, then decayed over months.

Regarding time point: pre-treatment sample, taken before nivolumab and TIL therapy. The CDR3 has 15 residues. Looked up from germline, CDR1 is SGHVS and CDR2 is FNYEAQ. V lost 1 base, J lost 6 bases, and 9 bases stayed unmatched. This was the immunoSEQ v3 assay. TCRdb's copy holds only in-frame clones and misses some; the assay was immunoSEQ multiplex PCR. The sample yields tens of thousands of clones, roughly 84% seen once. This sample comprised blood, obtained at baseline. The chain joins TRBV7-6 to TRBJ2-7; 7 nucleotides agree with TRBD1. The sequence was obtained from a person between 25 and 79 years old with non-small cell lung cancer. CDR3 region: CASSLGWDSAFEQYF. In nucleotides, the CDR3 is TGTGCCAGCAGCTTAGGGTGGGACAGCGCCTTCGAGCAGTACTTC.